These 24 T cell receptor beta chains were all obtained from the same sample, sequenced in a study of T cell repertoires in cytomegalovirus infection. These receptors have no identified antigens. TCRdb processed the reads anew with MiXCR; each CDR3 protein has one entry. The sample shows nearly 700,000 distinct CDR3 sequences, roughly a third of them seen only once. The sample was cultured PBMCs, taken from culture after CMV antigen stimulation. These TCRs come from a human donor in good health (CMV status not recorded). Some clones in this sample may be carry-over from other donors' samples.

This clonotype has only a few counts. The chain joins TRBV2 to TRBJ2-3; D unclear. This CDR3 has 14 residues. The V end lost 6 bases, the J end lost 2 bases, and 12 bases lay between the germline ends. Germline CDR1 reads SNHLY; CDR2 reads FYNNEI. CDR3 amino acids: CASRIEKLTDTQYF. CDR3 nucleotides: TGTGCCAGCAGGATTGAGAAACTCACAGATACGCAGTATTTT.

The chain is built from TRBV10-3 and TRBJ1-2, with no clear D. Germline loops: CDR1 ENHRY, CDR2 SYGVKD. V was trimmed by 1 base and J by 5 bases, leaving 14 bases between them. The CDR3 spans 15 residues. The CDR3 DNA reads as TGTGCCATCAGTGAGTTGCAGGACCCTAGGTATGGCTACACCTTC. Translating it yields CAISELQDPRYGYTF.

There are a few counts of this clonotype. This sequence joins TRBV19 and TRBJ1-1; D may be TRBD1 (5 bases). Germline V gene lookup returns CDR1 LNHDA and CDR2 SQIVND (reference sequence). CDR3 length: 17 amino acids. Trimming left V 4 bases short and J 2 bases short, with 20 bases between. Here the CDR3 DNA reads TGTGCCAGTAGTAACGGGAGACGGGGGTTCAAAAACACTGAAGCTTTCTTT. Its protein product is CASSNGRRGFKNTEAFF.

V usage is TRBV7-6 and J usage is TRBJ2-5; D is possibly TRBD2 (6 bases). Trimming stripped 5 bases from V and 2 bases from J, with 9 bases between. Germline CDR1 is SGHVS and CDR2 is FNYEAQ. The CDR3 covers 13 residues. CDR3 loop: CASSDREQETQYF. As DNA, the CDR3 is TGTGCCAGCAGCGACCGGGAGCAAGAGACCCAGTACTTC.

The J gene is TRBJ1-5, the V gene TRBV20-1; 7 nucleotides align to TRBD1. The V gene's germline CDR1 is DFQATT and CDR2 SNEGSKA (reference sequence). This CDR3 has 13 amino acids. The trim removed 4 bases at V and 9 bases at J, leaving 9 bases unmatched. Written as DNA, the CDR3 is TGCAGTGCTACTCGACAGGGCGGATCGCCCCAGCATTTT. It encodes CSATRQGGSPQHF.

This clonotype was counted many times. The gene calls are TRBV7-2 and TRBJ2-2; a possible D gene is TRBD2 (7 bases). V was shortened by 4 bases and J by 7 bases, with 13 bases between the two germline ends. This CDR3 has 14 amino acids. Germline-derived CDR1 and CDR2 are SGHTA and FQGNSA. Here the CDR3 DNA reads TGTGCCAGCAGCTCCGGACTAGGGGGCGGGGAGCTGTTTTTT. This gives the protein CASSSGLGGGELFF.

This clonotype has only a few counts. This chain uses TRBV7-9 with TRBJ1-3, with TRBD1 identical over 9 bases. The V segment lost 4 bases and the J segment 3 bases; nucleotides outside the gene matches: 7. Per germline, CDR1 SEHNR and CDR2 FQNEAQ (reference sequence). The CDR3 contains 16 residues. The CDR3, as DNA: TGTGCCAGCAGCTCTACCGGGACAGGGTTTGGAAACACCATATATTTT. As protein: CASSSTGTGFGNTIYF.

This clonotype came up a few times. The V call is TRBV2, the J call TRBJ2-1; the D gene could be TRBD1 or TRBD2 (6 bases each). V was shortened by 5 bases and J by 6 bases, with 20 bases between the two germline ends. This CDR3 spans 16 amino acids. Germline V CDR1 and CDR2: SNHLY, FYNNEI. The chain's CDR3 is CASSIRSGGAGNEQFF. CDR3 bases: TGTGCCAGCAGTATTAGGTCCGGGGGCGCGGGCAATGAGCAGTTCTTC.

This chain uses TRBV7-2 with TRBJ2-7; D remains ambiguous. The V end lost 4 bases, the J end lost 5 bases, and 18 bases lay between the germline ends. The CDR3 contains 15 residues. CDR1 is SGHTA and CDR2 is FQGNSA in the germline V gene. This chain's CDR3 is CASSSRLEQFDEQYF. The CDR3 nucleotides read TGTGCCAGCAGCTCGCGCCTCGAACAATTCGACGAGCAGTACTTC.

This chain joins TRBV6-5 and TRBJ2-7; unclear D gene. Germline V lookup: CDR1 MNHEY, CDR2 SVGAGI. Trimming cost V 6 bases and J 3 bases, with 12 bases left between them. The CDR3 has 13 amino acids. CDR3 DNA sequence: TGTGCCAGCAGCGAGTCTCGAGACTACGAGCAGTACTTC. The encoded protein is CASSESRDYEQYF.

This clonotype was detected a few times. For the CDR3, the DNA is TGTGCCAGCAGCTTACAGGGGCAGGGTACCGGGGAGCTGTTTTTT. Protein: CASSLQGQGTGELFF. The chain joins TRBV7-2 to TRBJ2-2; tentatively, D is TRBD1 (6 bases). Germline V gene data show CDR1 as SGHTA and CDR2 as FQGNSA. This CDR3 has 15 amino acids. The V end was cut by 2 bases, the J end by 5 bases, with 12 bases between.

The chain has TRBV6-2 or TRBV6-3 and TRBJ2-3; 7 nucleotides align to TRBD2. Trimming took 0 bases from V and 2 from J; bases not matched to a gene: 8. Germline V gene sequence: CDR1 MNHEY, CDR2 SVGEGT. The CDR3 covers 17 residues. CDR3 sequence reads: CASSYSNAGDPTDTQYF. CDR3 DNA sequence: TGTGCCAGCAGTTACTCGAACGCGGGAGACCCCACAGATACGCAGTATTTT.

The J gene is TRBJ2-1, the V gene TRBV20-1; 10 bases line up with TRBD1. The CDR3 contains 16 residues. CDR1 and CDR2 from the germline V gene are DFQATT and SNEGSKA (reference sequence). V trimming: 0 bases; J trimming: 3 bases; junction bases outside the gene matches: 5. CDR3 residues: CSARDRRTGGYNEQFF. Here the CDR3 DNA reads TGCAGTGCTAGAGATCGGAGGACAGGGGGCTACAATGAGCAGTTCTTC.

As DNA, the CDR3 is TGCGCCAGCAGCCAATATAGGGGCTATGGCTACACCTTC. This codes for CASSQYRGYGYTF. The chain couples TRBV4-3 to TRBJ1-2, with a tentative D call TRBD1 (5 bases). CDR3 length equals 13 residues. The germline V gene encodes CDR1 LGHNA and CDR2 YSLEER. Trimming took 2 bases from V and 4 from J, leaving 8 bases between them.

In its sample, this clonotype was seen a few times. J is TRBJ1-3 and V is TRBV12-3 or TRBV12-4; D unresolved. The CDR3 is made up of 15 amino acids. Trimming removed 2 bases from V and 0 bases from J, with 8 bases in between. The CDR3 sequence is CASSLRLTSGNTIYF. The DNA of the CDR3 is TGTGCCAGCAGTTTACGGCTCACCTCTGGAAACACCATATATTTT.

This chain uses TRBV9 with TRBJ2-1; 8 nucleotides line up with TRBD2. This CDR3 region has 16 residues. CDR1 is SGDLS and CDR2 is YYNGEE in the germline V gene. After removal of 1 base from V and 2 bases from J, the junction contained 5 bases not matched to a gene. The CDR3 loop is CASSVSGTRTYNEQFF. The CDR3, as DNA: TGTGCCAGCAGCGTATCCGGGACTAGAACCTACAATGAGCAGTTCTTC.

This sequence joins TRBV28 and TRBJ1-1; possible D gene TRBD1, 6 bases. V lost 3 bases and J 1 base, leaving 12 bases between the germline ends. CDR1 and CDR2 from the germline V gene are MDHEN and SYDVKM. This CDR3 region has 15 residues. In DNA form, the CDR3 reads TGTGCCAGCAGTTTTTTTGACAGGCCGAACACTGAAGCTTTCTTT. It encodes CASSFFDRPNTEAFF.

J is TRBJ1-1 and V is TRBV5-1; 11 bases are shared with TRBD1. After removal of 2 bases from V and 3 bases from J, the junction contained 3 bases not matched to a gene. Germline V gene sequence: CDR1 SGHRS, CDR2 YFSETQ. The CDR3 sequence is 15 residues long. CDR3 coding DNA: TGCGCCAGCAGCTTCCGGACAGGGGGCGACACTGAAGCTTTCTTT. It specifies CASSFRTGGDTEAFF.

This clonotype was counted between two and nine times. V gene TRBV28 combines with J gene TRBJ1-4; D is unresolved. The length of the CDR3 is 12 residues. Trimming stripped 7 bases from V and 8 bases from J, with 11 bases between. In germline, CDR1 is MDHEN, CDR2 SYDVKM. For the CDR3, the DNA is TGTGCCAGCACCACCGGCGACGAAAAACTGTTTTTT. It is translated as CASTTGDEKLFF.

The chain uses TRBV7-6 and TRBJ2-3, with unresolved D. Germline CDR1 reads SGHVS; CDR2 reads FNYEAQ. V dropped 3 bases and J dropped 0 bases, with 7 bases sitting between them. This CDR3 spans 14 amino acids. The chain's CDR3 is CASSFQDSTDTQYF. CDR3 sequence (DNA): TGTGCCAGCAGCTTCCAAGACAGCACAGATACGCAGTATTTT.

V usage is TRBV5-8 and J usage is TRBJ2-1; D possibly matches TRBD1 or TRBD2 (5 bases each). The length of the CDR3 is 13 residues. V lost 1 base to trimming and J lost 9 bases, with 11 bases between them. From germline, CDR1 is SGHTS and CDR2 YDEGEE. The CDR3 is CASSLRSGTEQFF. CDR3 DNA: TGTGCCAGCAGCTTGCGGTCGGGGACTGAGCAGTTCTTC.

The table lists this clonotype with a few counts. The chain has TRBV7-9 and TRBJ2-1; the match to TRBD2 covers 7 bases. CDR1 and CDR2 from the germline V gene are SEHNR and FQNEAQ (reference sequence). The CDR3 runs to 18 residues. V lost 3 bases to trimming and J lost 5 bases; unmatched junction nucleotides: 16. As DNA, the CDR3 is TGTGCCAGCAGCTTTCTGGCCGACGGCGGGAGATGGAACAATGAGCAGTTCTTC. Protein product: CASSFLADGGRWNNEQFF.

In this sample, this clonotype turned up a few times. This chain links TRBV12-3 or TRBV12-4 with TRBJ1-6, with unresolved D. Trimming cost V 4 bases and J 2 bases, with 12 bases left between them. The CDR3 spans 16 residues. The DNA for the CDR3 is TGTGCCAGCAGTTCGTTAGGTCTCGCCTATAATTCACCCCTCCACTTT. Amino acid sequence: CASSSLGLAYNSPLHF.

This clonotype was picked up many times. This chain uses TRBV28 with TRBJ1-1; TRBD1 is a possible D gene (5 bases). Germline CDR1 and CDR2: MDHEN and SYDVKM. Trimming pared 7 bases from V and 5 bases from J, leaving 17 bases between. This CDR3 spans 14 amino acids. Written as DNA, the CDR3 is TGTGCCAGCACCCAGGGCGGTGTCGGGACTGAAGCTTTCTTT. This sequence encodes CASTQGGVGTEAFF.